Shown below are 20 T cell receptor beta chains from a single sample sequenced in a study of T cells in narcolepsy. This table comes from immunoSEQ multiplex PCR, and its TCRdb copy is limited to in-frame clones, with some not included. The sample consists of tens of thousands of clones, approximately 62% of them appearing once. The sample consisted of memory (CD45RA-) CD4+ T cells from blood. The receptors originated from a human donor in good health.

In this sample, this clone turned up a few times. V usage is TRBV4-2 and J usage is TRBJ2-3; D is uncertain. In germline, CDR1 is LGHNA, CDR2 YNFKEQ. The CDR3 loop spans 16 amino acids. Deletions cut 0 bases from V and 1 base from J, with 11 bases between. The CDR3 protein is CASSQESLPRTDTQYF. CDR3 nucleotide sequence: TGTGCCAGCAGCCAAGAATCCCTCCCCCGCACAGATACGCAGTATTTT.

The chain recombines TRBV2 with TRBJ1-2, with a weak D call TRBD1 (6 bases). Germline CDR1 is SNHLY and CDR2 is FYNNEI. V was pared by 2 bases and J by 5 bases, with 12 bases between. This CDR3 is 14 amino acids long. The CDR3: CASSERIQGYGYTF. The CDR3, as DNA: TGTGCCAGCAGTGAAAGGATACAGGGATATGGCTACACCTTC.

The chain recombines TRBV7-2 with TRBJ1-4, with D perhaps TRBD1 (5 bases). V lost 6 bases to trimming and J lost 8 bases, with 13 bases between them. This CDR3 has 13 amino acids. Germline assignment: CDR1 SGHTA and CDR2 FQGNSA. CDR3 sequence: CASRRGGGEKLFF. CDR3 nucleotide sequence: TGTGCCAGCAGGCGGGGGGGAGGCGAAAAACTGTTTTTT.

There are a few counts of this clone. The chain recombines TRBV19 with TRBJ1-5, with D possibly matching TRBD1 (5 bases). This CDR3 region has 16 residues. The V and J ends lost 6 bases and 2 bases respectively, with 17 bases between them. Germline values: CDR1 LNHDA, CDR2 SQIVND (reference sequence). CDR3 DNA sequence: TGTGCCAGTAGCCTTGGGGGGAACAGAGGCAATCAGCCCCAGCATTTT. This sequence encodes CASSLGGNRGNQPQHF.

In its sample, this clone was seen a few times. The chain recombines TRBV6-5 with TRBJ2-7; 7 bases match TRBD1. CDR1 and CDR2 (germline): MNHEY, SVGAGI. The CDR3 totals 13 residues. V was clipped by 6 bases and J by 3 bases; unmatched bases: 5. CDR3 sequence (DNA): TGTGCCAGCAGCGACAGGGCGAACTACGAGCAGTACTTC. Translation gives CASSDRANYEQYF.

This sequence joins TRBV7-2 and TRBJ1-2; D remains unclear. The germline V gene has CDR1 SGHTA and CDR2 FQGNSA. Between the trimmed V and J ends, which lost 3 bases and 2 bases, there was a span of 7 bases. The CDR3 is 13 amino acids. The CDR3 loop reads CASSLAGNYGYTF. CDR3 nucleotides: TGTGCCAGCAGCTTGGCTGGGAACTATGGCTACACCTTC.

This clone has more than one count but fewer than ten. V usage is TRBV10-2 and J usage is TRBJ1-5; no clear D gene. The V end was cut by 0 bases, the J end by 2 bases, with 11 bases between. The length of the CDR3 is 16 residues. Germline values: CDR1 WSHSY, CDR2 SAAADI. The CDR3 coding sequence is TGCGCCAGCAGTGAGTCGCCATGGTCCGGCAATCAGCCCCAGCATTTT. Amino acid sequence: CASSESPWSGNQPQHF.

A remark on this clone: The same CDR3 can be traced to other DNA sequences in this sample. The chain couples TRBV11-3 to TRBJ1-1; tentative D call: TRBD1 (6 bases). Germline values: CDR1 SGHNT, CDR2 YENEEA. The V end lost 5 bases, the J end lost 5 bases, and 9 bases lay between the germline ends. CDR3 length: 12 residues. Written as DNA, the CDR3 is TGTGCCAGCAGCGGCAGGGGTACTGAAGCTTTCTTT. It yields the protein CASSGRGTEAFF.

This clone is termed medium-sized (0.01 to 0.1%). The chain recombines TRBV5-6 with TRBJ2-4; possibly TRBD2 for D (6 bases). V gave up 0 bases and J gave up 0 bases, with 7 bases separating them. Germline V gene data show CDR1 as SGHDT and CDR2 as YYEEEE. The CDR3 has 15 amino acids. This CDR3 is CASSLAGEAKNIQYF. CDR3 DNA sequence: TGTGCCAGCAGCTTGGCGGGAGAAGCCAAAAACATTCAGTACTTC.

A few counts support this clone. This sequence joins TRBV6-1 and TRBJ2-3; D call uncertain. Trimming left V 8 bases short and J 0 bases short, with 6 bases between. CDR1 MNHNS and CDR2 SASEGT come from the germline V gene. The CDR3 is made up of 12 amino acids. CDR3 amino acids: CASGFSTDTQYF. Written as DNA, the CDR3 is TGTGCCAGCGGTTTTAGCACAGATACGCAGTATTTT.

V and J are TRBV5-8 and TRBJ2-3, with TRBD2 identical over 10 bases. The CDR3 has 18 residues. The ends lost 4 bases at V and 0 bases at J; junction bases unmatched: 11. CDR1 and CDR2 from the germline V gene are SGHTS and YDEGEE. CDR3 DNA: TGTGCCAGCAGCCCGGGACTAGCGAGGTTAGGGAGCACAGATACGCAGTATTTT. Translation gives CASSPGLARLGSTDTQYF.

The genes are TRBV28 and TRBJ2-7; D is perhaps TRBD1 (6 bases). CDR1 is MDHEN and CDR2 is SYDVKM in the germline V gene. V was cut by 2 bases and J by 1 base, with 9 bases left in between. The length of the CDR3 is 14 residues. CDR3 protein: CASSLEQGSYEQYF. As DNA, the CDR3 is TGTGCCAGCAGTTTAGAACAGGGATCCTACGAGCAGTACTTC.

The gene calls are TRBV9 and TRBJ2-3; D is possibly TRBD1 (5 bases). The ends were cut back, 0 bases at V and 7 bases at J, with 12 bases in the middle. Germline V gene data show CDR1 as SGDLS and CDR2 as YYNGEE. The CDR3 sequence is 14 residues long. CDR3 sequence reads: CASSVEGSVNTQYF. The DNA for the CDR3 is TGTGCCAGCAGCGTAGAGGGGTCGGTGAATACGCAGTATTTT. Full variable domain (remainder filled in from reference TRBV9 and TRBJ2-3): DSGVTQTPKHLITATGQRVTLRCSPRSGDLSVYWYQQSLDQGLQFLIQYYNGEERAKGNILERFSAQQFPDLHSELNLSSLELGDSALYFCASSVEGSVNTQYFGPGTRLTVL.

The chain recombines TRBV4-1 with TRBJ2-3; D is undetermined. V lost 1 base to trimming and J lost 8 bases, with 13 bases between them. This CDR3 has 14 amino acids. Germline CDR1 reads MGHRA; CDR2 reads YSYEKL. The chain's CDR3 is CASSQATQTGTQYF. In DNA form, the CDR3 reads TGCGCCAGCAGCCAAGCGACCCAAACCGGTACGCAGTATTTT.

The J gene is TRBJ2-2, the V gene TRBV18, with 9 bases identical to TRBD2. Germline CDR1 is KGHSH and CDR2 is LQKENI. This CDR3 region has 17 residues. V lost 0 bases to trimming and J lost 2 bases; unmatched junction nucleotides: 4. CDR3 region: CASSPPSGRTNTGELFF. The CDR3 DNA follows: TGTGCCAGCTCACCACCGAGCGGGAGGACCAACACCGGGGAGCTGTTTTTT. The whole variable domain, remainder taken from reference TRBV18 and TRBJ2-2, is NAGVMQNPRHLVRRRGQEARLRCSPMKGHSHVYWYRQLPEEGLKFMVYLQKENIIDESGMPKERFSAEFPKEGPSILRIQQVVRGDSAAYFCASSPPSGRTNTGELFFGEGSRLTVL.

This clone showed up just a few times. This CDR3 reads CASSIQGDGDYGYTF. The CDR3 region has the DNA TGTGCCAGCAGCATTCAGGGGGATGGCGACTATGGCTACACCTTC. The chain combines TRBV9 with TRBJ1-2; 7 nucleotides match TRBD1. The trim removed 4 bases at V and 3 bases at J, leaving 9 bases unmatched. This CDR3 has 15 residues. Germline V lookup: CDR1 SGDLS, CDR2 YYNGEE.

The chain recombines TRBV2 with TRBJ2-2; weak D call: TRBD1 (5 bases). Germline-derived CDR1 and CDR2 are SNHLY and FYNNEI. V was cut by 3 bases and J by 1 base, with 9 bases left in between. This CDR3 comprises 15 residues. This CDR3 reads CASSDSTGNTGELFF. DNA of the CDR3: TGTGCCAGCAGTGACTCAACAGGGAACACCGGGGAGCTGTTTTTT.

The rearrangement uses TRBV5-8 and TRBJ1-6; no clear D. The germline V gene has CDR1 SGHTS and CDR2 YDEGEE. This CDR3 has 15 residues. Trimming pared 5 bases from V and 7 bases from J, leaving 16 bases between. DNA of the CDR3: TGTGCCAGCAGACCCCCCGGAGGACCCAATTCACCCCTCCACTTT. Translation gives CASRPPGGPNSPLHF. The variable domain in full, completed from reference TRBV5-8 and TRBJ1-6, reads EAGVTQSPTHLIKTRGQQATLRCSPISGHTSVYWYQQALGLGLQFLLWYDEGEERNRGNFPPRFSGRQFPNYSSELNVNALELEDSALYLCASRPPGGPNSPLHFGNGTRLTVT.

This chain joins TRBV9 and TRBJ1-4; TRBD1 might be the D (6 bases). V was pared by 4 bases and J by 8 bases, with 15 bases between. From germline, CDR1 is SGDLS and CDR2 YYNGEE. The CDR3 totals 14 residues. CDR3 sequence reads: CASSLEGVGEKLFF. Here the CDR3 DNA reads TGTGCCAGCAGCCTAGAGGGGGTTGGAGAAAAACTGTTTTTT. Full variable domain (missing parts from reference TRBV9 and TRBJ1-4): DSGVTQTPKHLITATGQRVTLRCSPRSGDLSVYWYQQSLDQGLQFLIQYYNGEERAKGNILERFSAQQFPDLHSELNLSSLELGDSALYFCASSLEGVGEKLFFGSGTQLSVL.

The rearrangement uses TRBV7-9 and TRBJ2-3, with TRBD1 matching 8 bases. Germline CDR1 and CDR2: SEHNR and FQNEAQ (reference sequence). This CDR3 has 13 residues. Trimming removed 3 bases from V and 6 bases from J; junction bases left unmatched: 2. Here the CDR3 reads CASSLDRVDTQYF. The CDR3 DNA follows: TGTGCCAGCAGCTTGGACAGGGTGGATACGCAGTATTTT.